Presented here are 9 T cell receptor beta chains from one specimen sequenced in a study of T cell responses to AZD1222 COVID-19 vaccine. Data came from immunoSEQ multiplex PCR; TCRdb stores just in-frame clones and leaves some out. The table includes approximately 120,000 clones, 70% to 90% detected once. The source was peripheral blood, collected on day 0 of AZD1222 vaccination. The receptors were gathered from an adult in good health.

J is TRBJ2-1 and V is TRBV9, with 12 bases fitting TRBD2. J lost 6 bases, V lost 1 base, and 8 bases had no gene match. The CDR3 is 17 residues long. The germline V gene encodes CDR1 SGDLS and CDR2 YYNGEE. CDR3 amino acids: CASSVKSSGRAGNEQFF. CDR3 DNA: TGTGCCAGCAGCGTAAAATCTAGCGGGAGGGCCGGCAATGAGCAGTTCTTC.

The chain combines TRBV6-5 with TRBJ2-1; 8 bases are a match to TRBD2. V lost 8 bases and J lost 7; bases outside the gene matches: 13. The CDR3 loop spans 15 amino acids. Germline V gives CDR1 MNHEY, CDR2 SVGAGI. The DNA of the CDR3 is TGTGCCAGCGGGTCCTTCAGGACTAGCCAGAATGAGCAGTTCTTC. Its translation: CASGSFRTSQNEQFF.

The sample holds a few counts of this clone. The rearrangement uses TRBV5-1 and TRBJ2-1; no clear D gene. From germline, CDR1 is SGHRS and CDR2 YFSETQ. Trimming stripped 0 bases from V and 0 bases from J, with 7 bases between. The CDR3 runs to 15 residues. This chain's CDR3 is CASSLDPSSYNEQFF. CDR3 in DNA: TGCGCCAGCAGCTTGGACCCGAGCTCCTACAATGAGCAGTTCTTC.

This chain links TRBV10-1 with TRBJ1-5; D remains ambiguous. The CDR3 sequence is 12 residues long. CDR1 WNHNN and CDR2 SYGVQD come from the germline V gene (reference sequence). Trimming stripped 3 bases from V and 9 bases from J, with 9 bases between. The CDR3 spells CASSDPDMPQHF. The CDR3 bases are TGCGCCAGCAGTGATCCTGACATGCCCCAGCATTTT.

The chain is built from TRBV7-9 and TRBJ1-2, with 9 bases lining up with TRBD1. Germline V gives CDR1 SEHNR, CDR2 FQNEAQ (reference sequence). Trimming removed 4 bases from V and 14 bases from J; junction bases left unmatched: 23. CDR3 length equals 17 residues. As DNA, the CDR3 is TGTGCCAGCAGCTCCCTGGATGGGACAGGGCATCCCTCAACGCGGACCTTC. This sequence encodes CASSSLDGTGHPSTRTF.

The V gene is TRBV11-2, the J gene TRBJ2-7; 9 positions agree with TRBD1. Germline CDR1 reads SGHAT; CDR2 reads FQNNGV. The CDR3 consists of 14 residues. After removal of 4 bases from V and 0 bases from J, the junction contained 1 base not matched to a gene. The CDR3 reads CASSWTGASYEQYF. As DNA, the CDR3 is TGTGCCAGCAGCTGGACAGGGGCCTCCTACGAGCAGTACTTC.

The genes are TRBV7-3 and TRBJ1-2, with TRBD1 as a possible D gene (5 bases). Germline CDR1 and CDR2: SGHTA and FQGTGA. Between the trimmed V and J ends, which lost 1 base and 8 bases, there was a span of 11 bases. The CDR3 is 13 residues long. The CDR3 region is CASSLRRGGGYTF. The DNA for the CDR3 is TGTGCCAGCAGCTTAAGGCGGGGCGGCGGCTACACCTTC.

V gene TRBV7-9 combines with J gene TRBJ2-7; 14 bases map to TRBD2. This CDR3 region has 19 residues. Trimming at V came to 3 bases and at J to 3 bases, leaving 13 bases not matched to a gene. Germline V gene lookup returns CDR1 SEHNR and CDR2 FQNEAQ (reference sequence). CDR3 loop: CASSLTGLAGARAIYEQYF. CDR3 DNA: TGTGCCAGCAGCTTGACGGGACTAGCGGGAGCTCGGGCAATCTACGAGCAGTACTTC.

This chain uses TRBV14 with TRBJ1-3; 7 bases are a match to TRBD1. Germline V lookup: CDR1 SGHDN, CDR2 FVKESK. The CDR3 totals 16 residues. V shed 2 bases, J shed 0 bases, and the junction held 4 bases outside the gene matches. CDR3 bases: TGTGCCAGCAGCCAATTCGCAGGGGGCTCTGGAAACACCATATATTTT. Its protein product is CASSQFAGGSGNTIYF.